The clone carrying this T cell receptor beta chain turned up a few times. These data come from a study of CDR3 diversity in severe acne. Germline V CDR1 and CDR2: SGHDT, YYEEEE. The CDR3 is 16 residues long. V dropped 1 base and J dropped 4 bases, with 14 bases sitting between them. TCRdb independently ran MiXCR on the PCR reads; one entry per CDR3 protein. The table includes almost 85,000 distinct CDR3 sequences, 51% detected once. This TCR was recovered from a male donor in good health, without acne. This rearrangement joins TRBV5-6 to TRBJ2-2, with D possibly TRBD2 on 5 matching bases. What was sequenced was blood. The CDR3 loop reads CASSLPGLLLTGELFF. Written as DNA, the CDR3 is TGTGCCAGCAGCTTGCCCGGACTGCTGCTCACCGGGGAGCTGTTTTTT.